This is a list of T cell receptor beta chains from one sample in a study of T cell repertoires in aging, cancer and after chemotherapy. TCRdb processed the multiplex PCR reads anew with MiXCR; each CDR3 protein has one entry. This sample has around 4,000 distinct CDR3 sequences, with more than 25% found just once. What was sequenced was blood. Receptors were obtained from a human donor in good health. Both conserved end residues are part of each CDR3. D genes are given only for firm matches. Some rows have no size entry. The others give once, few or many, or a class for an expanded clone.

v_gene,d_gene,abundance,j_gene,CDR3nt,CDR3aa
TRBV5-5,.,.,TRBJ2-5,TGTGCCAGCAGCTTGACCAGAGACCAAGAGACCCAGTACTTC,CASSLTRDQETQYF
TRBV18,.,few,TRBJ1-4,TGTGCCAGCTCACCACCGGGAGGATCAGGGAACGAAAAACTGTTTTTT,CASSPPGGSGNEKLFF
TRBV15,TRBD1,medium-sized,TRBJ1-6,TGTGCCACCAGCAGAGTGGGACAGGGAGTAGATTCACCCCTCCACTTT,CATSRVGQGVDSPLHF
TRBV6-6,TRBD1,.,TRBJ1-2,TGTGCCAGCAGACCAGGGGGCCGGTTCTATGGCTACACCTTC,CASRPGGRFYGYTF
TRBV6-5,.,.,TRBJ1-3,TGTGCCAGCAGTCGGACTAACTCTGGAAACACCATATATTTT,CASSRTNSGNTIYF
TRBV27,.,few,TRBJ1-2,TGTGCCAGCAGTTTGGGCAGCGTAAACCCCTATGGCTACACCTTC,CASSLGSVNPYGYTF
TRBV6-1,.,.,TRBJ2-7,TGTGCCAGCAGTGAGCGCCGGGTCCGCTACGAGCAGTACTTC,CASSERRVRYEQYF
TRBV30,.,medium-sized,TRBJ1-2,TGTGCCTGGAGATGGGGTGATGGCTATGGCTACACCTTC,CAWRWGDGYGYTF
TRBV19,.,.,TRBJ2-7,TGTGCCAGTAGTATGCAAAGGAGCTCCTACGAGCAGTACTTC,CASSMQRSSYEQYF
TRBV18,.,.,TRBJ1-5,TGTGCCAGCTCACCACGGGACCCCACGGGAGGTCTTATTGCGACCCAGCATTTT,CASSPRDPTGGLIATQHF
TRBV13,.,.,TRBJ1-5,TGTGCCAGCAGCTTAGGTGGAGGTCAGCCCCAGCATTTT,CASSLGGGQPQHF
TRBV5-4,.,few,TRBJ2-5,TGTGCCAGCAGCACGGGACCAGTCCAAGAGACCCAGTACTTC,CASSTGPVQETQYF
TRBV30,TRBD2,.,TRBJ2-1,TGTGCCTGGAGTCTGTTGAGCGGGGGGGCCTACAATGAGCAGTTCTTC,CAWSLLSGGAYNEQFF
TRBV6-5,.,.,TRBJ1-2,TGTGCCAGCAGTGCCCGAGGAGGGGGAATCTATGGCTACACCTTC,CASSARGGGIYGYTF
TRBV18,.,few,TRBJ1-6,TGTGCCACCACGCCGGGGGATTCACCCCTCCACTTT,CATTPGDSPLHF
TRBV19,.,medium-sized,TRBJ2-3,TGTGCCAGTAGTATCTCACACCGGCCTAGCACAGATACGCAGTATTTT,CASSISHRPSTDTQYF
TRBV20-1,TRBD1,.,TRBJ1-2,TGCAGTGCCGTTGGGGGACAGGGCTATGGCTACACCTTC,CSAVGGQGYGYTF
TRBV29-1,TRBD1,.,TRBJ2-5,TGCAGCGATAAGGGGGCGGATCAAGAGACCCAGTACTTC,CSDKGADQETQYF
TRBV30,.,medium-sized,TRBJ2-5,TGTGCCTGGAGTGTAAGGGAGCGGGAGACCCAGTACTTC,CAWSVRERETQYF
TRBV19,.,few,TRBJ1-5,TGTGCCAGTAGTATCCCACCACGATCTGGACTCTGGAATCAGCCCCAGCATTTT,CASSIPPRSGLWNQPQHF
TRBV20-1,.,once,TRBJ2-6,TGCAGTGCTAGGCAAACAGGGACTGGGGCCAACGTCCTGACTTTC,CSARQTGTGANVLTF
TRBV6-1,.,few,TRBJ1-2,TGTGCCAGCAGTGAACCGGGGGCTAACTATGGCTACACCTTC,CASSEPGANYGYTF
TRBV27,TRBD2,few,TRBJ2-3,TGTGCCAGCACCACCAGGGCAGGACTAGCTAAGGGGGGGAGGAGCACAGATACGCAGTATTTT,CASTTRAGLAKGGRSTDTQYF